This T cell receptor (beta chain) was documented in a study of shared clonotypes between healthy human individuals. This table comes from immunoSEQ multiplex PCR, and its TCRdb copy is limited to in-frame clones, with some not included. The sample lists under 2,500,000 clones; approximately 94% were seen once. The clonotype was recovered from a young man in good health. Sequenced sample: naive CD4+ T cells sorted from blood. This sample's subset: CD45RA+ positively selected.

The CDR3 loop is CSVRPQMNTEAFF. The CDR3, as DNA: TGCAGCGTTAGACCGCAGATGAACACTGAAGCTTTCTTT. This chain links TRBV29-1 with TRBJ1-1; no definite D call. The CDR3 extends over 13 amino acids. The V end was cut by 5 bases, the J end by 0 bases, with 10 bases between. Germline lookup yields CDR1 SQVTM and CDR2 ANQGSEA.